One TCR beta chain is described in this entry. Its antigen is not yet known. Its ends do not fully match the called genes, so a read error is possible. A constant-region primer and ProtoScript II reverse transcriptase were used to reverse-transcribe TCRbeta-specific cDNA from roughly 0.55 ug total RNA. TCRbeta libraries were built with three nested multiplex PCR rounds, a slightly modified ARM-PCR procedure. Multiplex TRBV1-TRBV30 forward primers and a Cbeta reverse primer were used in the first two PCR rounds, each of which was run for 10 to 11 cycles. Sample barcodes and Illumina adapters were attached in a final 25-cycle PCR using Deep VentR polymerase. Before sequencing, amplicons of 200-500 bp were purified from gel using a QIAquick gel extraction kit. The TCRbeta amplicons were sequenced with 250-bp paired-end reads on an Illumina HiSeq 2500. Processing in the source paper ran as follows. Quality trimming of reads was performed with Trimmomatic v0.33, and paired reads were merged with FLASH v1.2.11 so that full CDR3 sequences could be recovered. V, D and J germline segments were assigned to the rearranged TCRbeta sequences by MiGEC v1.2.1b. Clonotype statistics, along with Shannon-Wiener diversity indices, were calculated using VDJtools v1.0.0. To cut down on sampling bias, every analysis after diversity analysis relied on just the 250 most abundant clonotypes from each sample. TCRdb reprocessing: public reads trimmed at Q25 with fastp, clones called with MiXCR, in-frame beta chains kept. For every CDR3 protein sequence, its rows merge into one entry that carries the most common genes and DNA. TCRdb, not the original authors, processed these V and J calls. The table for this sample lists almost 200,000 distinct CDR3 sequences; around 60% of them were counted only once. The biggest ten clones account for about 7.1% of the sample.

Blood RNA was extracted from unsorted whole blood with TRIzol reagent; germline DNA came from the DNeasy Blood & Tissue kit. Patients had chronic HBV infection and were treatment-naive at sampling. Before surgery, roughly 4.2 milliliters of peripheral blood were drawn into K2EDTA tubes. The CDR1 and CDR2 encoded by the germline V gene are MDHEN and SYDVKM. The CDR3 sequence holds 16 residues, the cysteine and phenylalanine included. The kept DNA is CDR3 alone, 48 bases in frame from the first base. These data come from a study of tumor-infiltrating lymphocytes in primary liver carcinoma (dated by TCRdb to the late 2010s). About the investigation overall: Between late 2015 and early 2016, a handful of patients in China with histopathologically diagnosed primary liver carcinoma had surgical resection. The five patients, three men and two women aged 30 to 69 years, had hepatocellular carcinoma (four) or combined HCC and intrahepatic cholangiocarcinoma (one). The five patients had tumors of stage T1-T3 N0M0, with maximum diameters ranging from about 4.2 to 11 cm. Samples yielded roughly 3.65 to 7.13 million productive TCRbeta reads; read depth did not differ significantly between tissue types. TCRbeta repertoire sequencing, expression microarrays and whole-exome sequencing were combined in the study across five regions of each liver tumor, with adjacent normal tissue and blood also included. A total of 35 or so specimens from 5 patients went through TCRbeta repertoire sequencing, namely 25 tumor regions, 5 adjacent noncancerous liver tissues and 5 peripheral blood samples. Reproducibility between technical replicate repertoires was high, with correlation coefficients above 0.95 and mean shared-clone rates approximately 0.9.

Beyond this particular receptor, the publication reports: Repertoire overlap was higher between tumor regions (mean around 35%) than tumor-adjacent (roughly 17%) or tumor-blood (roughly 14%) pairs, consistent with antigen-driven expansion. Compared with blood, tumors had a significantly larger share of the repertoire taken up by the top 250 clones (p = 0.039). Comparison of CD4+ and CD8+ T cell repertoires was precluded by the use of bulk unsorted samples. With just a few patients in the study, the authors point out that the findings should be validated in a larger study. Because sequencing covered only the TCR beta chain and unpaired alpha chains were not captured, true repertoire diversity is likely underestimated.

The origin of this receptor is a woman aged 60-75 years with primary liver carcinoma and hepatitis B virus infection. The specimen was peripheral blood. The chain was built from TRBV28 and TRBJ1-4; 8 of the junction bases match TRBD1. The DNA is TGTGCCAGCCTGCGGACAGGGAGGGCAACTAATGAAAAACCGTTTTTT. This gives the protein CASLRTGRATNEKPFF.